Sequencing of this T cell receptor (beta chain) was carried out in a study of blood T cell repertoires in COVID-19. Participants, 18 to 89 years old, spanned 25 or so US areas. The length of the CDR3 is 19 residues. The V segment lost 3 bases and the J segment 0 bases; nucleotides outside the gene matches: 14. Germline V gives CDR1 SGHTA, CDR2 FQGNSA. Clones were read by immunoSEQ multiplex PCR, and TCRdb kept only the in-frame ones, dropping some. The sample shows 240,000 or so clones, roughly 91% of them seen only once. The sequenced sample consisted of PBMCs or T cells enriched from blood (not recorded which). V usage is TRBV7-2 and J usage is TRBJ1-3, with TRBD1 matching over 7 bases. The TCR was taken from a middle-aged man who had recovered from COVID-19. The DNA for the CDR3 is TGTGCCAGCAGCTTCCCTGGACTGACAGGGTCAAGCTCTGGAAACACCATATATTTT. It encodes CASSFPGLTGSSSGNTIYF.